This TCR beta chain is drawn from a study of blood T cell repertoires in COVID-19. Repertoires were generated with immunoSEQ multiplex PCR, while TCRdb's copy carries only in-frame clones and drops some. The profile shows under 200,000 clones, approximately 91% of them singletons. Trimming left V 4 bases short and J 5 bases short, with 10 bases between. Germline V gene data show CDR1 as KGHDR and CDR2 as SFDVKD. CDR3 length equals 13 residues. The V gene is TRBV24-1, the J gene TRBJ1-1, with D perhaps TRBD1 (5 bases). Material for sequencing was peripheral blood. The TCR comes from a man younger than 35 with COVID-19, enrolled during active disease. CDR3 sequence (DNA): TGTGCCACCAGTGACCGGGGGAGTACTGAAGCTTTCTTT. It is translated as CATSDRGSTEAFF.